This passage covers 24 T cell receptor beta chains from one sample sequenced in a study of blood T cell repertoires in COVID-19. Method: immunoSEQ multiplex PCR; TCRdb's copy keeps in-frame clones and lacks some. Among 300,000 to 400,000 clones listed, roughly 90% were seen once. Material for sequencing was peripheral blood. These receptors were collected from a woman in her sixties or seventies with COVID-19, enrolled during active disease.

This rearrangement joins TRBV7-2 to TRBJ1-2; 8 nucleotides match TRBD1. Looked up from germline, CDR1 is SGHTA and CDR2 is FQGNSA. This CDR3 contains 16 residues. Trimming removed 1 base from V and 4 bases from J; junction bases left unmatched: 8. The CDR3 loop reads CASSLGGTGLTYGYTF. The CDR3 nucleotides are TGTGCCAGCAGCTTAGGCGGGACAGGCCTCACCTATGGCTACACCTTC. Full variable domain (remainder filled in from reference TRBV7-2 and TRBJ1-2): GAGVSQSPSNKVTEKGKDVELRCDPISGHTALYWYRQSLGQGLEFLIYFQGNSAPDKSGLPSDRFSAERTGGSVSTLTIQRTQQEDSAVYLCASSLGGTGLTYGYTFGSGTRLTVV.

There are a few counts of this clone. The chain couples TRBV5-4 to TRBJ2-2, with a possible D match to TRBD1 (6 bases). The V end was cut by 0 bases, the J end by 3 bases, with 6 bases between. The CDR3 totals 14 residues. CDR1 and CDR2 from the germline V gene are SGHNT and YYREEE (reference sequence). CDR3 loop: CASSLGQDTGELFF. CDR3 coding DNA: TGTGCCAGCAGCTTGGGACAGGACACCGGGGAGCTGTTTTTT.

This sequence joins TRBV11-2 and TRBJ1-1; no clear D. Germline V CDR1 and CDR2: SGHAT, FQNNGV. Trimming removed 6 bases at V and 5 bases at J, with 13 bases between. The CDR3 consists of 13 residues. CDR3 protein: CASSGLIGTEAFF. The CDR3 DNA reads TGTGCCAGCAGTGGGCTCATAGGAACTGAAGCTTTCTTT.

The rearrangement links TRBV7-2 to TRBJ1-6; D not resolved. The CDR3 runs 16 residues. CDR1 and CDR2 (germline): SGHTA, FQGNSA. The V and J ends lost 1 base and 9 bases respectively, with 16 bases between them. The CDR3 protein is CASSLELGPDGSPLHF. The CDR3 nucleotides are TGTGCCAGCAGCTTAGAACTGGGCCCGGATGGTTCACCCCTCCACTTT.

V is TRBV19 and J is TRBJ1-1; D remains ambiguous. Germline V lookup: CDR1 LNHDA, CDR2 SQIVND (reference sequence). V was clipped by 4 bases and J by 8 bases, with 11 bases between them. This CDR3 is built from 12 residues. CDR3 in amino acids: CASSNQRGEAFF. For the CDR3, the DNA is TGTGCCAGTAGTAACCAGCGGGGAGAAGCTTTCTTT.

The genes are TRBV9 and TRBJ2-1, with D tentatively TRBD2 (7 bases). Trimming shortened V by 3 bases and J by 10 bases, and 23 bases separated the two germline ends. CDR1 SGDLS and CDR2 YYNGEE come from the germline V gene. This CDR3 spans 16 amino acids. The CDR3 sequence is CASSAPIGGGAREQFF. In nucleotides, the CDR3 is TGTGCCAGCAGCGCCCCCATAGGTGGGGGGGCCAGAGAGCAGTTCTTC.

The chain is built from TRBV5-5 and TRBJ2-3, with 10 bases that match TRBD2. Unmatched junction bases numbered 6, after V lost 7 bases and J lost 1 base. The germline CDR1 and CDR2 sequences are SGHKS and YYEKEE (reference sequence). The CDR3 length is 15 residues. The CDR3 spells CASSSLAGGTDTQYF. The CDR3 DNA sequence: TGTGCCAGCTCATCTCTAGCGGGGGGCACAGATACGCAGTATTTT.

This chain uses TRBV3-1 (or the pseudogene TRBV3-2) with TRBJ1-1, with D possibly being TRBD1 (6 bases). V was clipped by 4 bases and J by 6 bases, with 12 bases between them. This CDR3 is built from 13 residues. In germline, CDR1 is LGHDT, CDR2 YNNKEL (reference sequence). This CDR3 reads CASSLQGSPEAFF. In nucleotides, the CDR3 is TGTGCCAGCAGCCTCCAGGGGAGCCCTGAAGCTTTCTTT.

The chain links TRBV6-1 to TRBJ1-5; 7 nucleotides match TRBD1. From germline, CDR1 is MNHNS and CDR2 SASEGT. This CDR3 region has 15 residues. V lost 1 base and J lost 1; bases outside the gene matches: 1. CDR3 bases: TGTGCCAGCAGTGAAGGACAGGGCAGCAATCAGCCCCAGCATTTT. Encoded protein: CASSEGQGSNQPQHF.

The J gene is TRBJ1-3, the V gene TRBV7-9; D is possibly TRBD1 (6 bases). CDR3 length equals 14 residues. Germline CDR1 is SEHNR and CDR2 is FQNEAQ (reference sequence). The V gene lost 6 bases and the J gene lost 0 bases, with 9 bases spanning the gap. CDR3 nucleotide sequence: TGTGCCAGCAGGACGGACAGCTCTGGAAACACCATATATTTT. Translated, it gives CASRTDSSGNTIYF.

This clone has just a few counts. V and J are TRBV24-1 and TRBJ2-2; a possible D gene is TRBD2 (6 bases). The CDR3 runs to 16 residues. The germline V gene encodes CDR1 KGHDR and CDR2 SFDVKD. Trimming left V 0 bases short and J 6 bases short, with 13 bases between. CDR3 amino acids: CATSDLHLGGPGELFF. DNA of the CDR3: TGTGCCACCAGTGATTTGCATTTAGGAGGGCCCGGGGAGCTGTTTTTT.

The rearrangement links TRBV27 to TRBJ1-1; D remains ambiguous. The ends were cut back, 5 bases at V and 4 bases at J, with 5 bases in the middle. CDR3 length: 11 residues. Germline CDR1 and CDR2: MNHEY and SMNVEV (reference sequence). CDR3 coding DNA: TGTGCCAGCAGTGGGCCCACTGAAGCTTTCTTT. This sequence encodes CASSGPTEAFF.

This sequence joins TRBV6-1 and TRBJ2-2, with a tentative D call TRBD1 (7 bases). Looked up from germline, CDR1 is MNHNS and CDR2 is SASEGT. Trimming shortened V by 5 bases and J by 7 bases, and 14 bases separated the two germline ends. The length of the CDR3 is 14 residues. DNA of the CDR3: TGTGCCAGCAGTTCCAGGGGGGTTGGCGGGGAGCTGTTTTTT. Protein: CASSSRGVGGELFF.

The V and J genes are TRBV10-3 and TRBJ1-5; a possible D gene is TRBD1 (6 bases). Germline V gene sequence: CDR1 ENHRY, CDR2 SYGVKD. This CDR3 is built from 12 residues. V lost 8 bases and J lost 2, with 7 bases in between. CDR3 loop: CAIRQGNQPQHF. Here the CDR3 DNA reads TGTGCCATCCGACAGGGCAATCAGCCCCAGCATTTT.

CDR3 sequence (DNA): TGTGCCAGCAGTCGACAGAACACTGAAGCTTTCTTT. Amino acid sequence: CASSRQNTEAFF. V is TRBV12-3 or TRBV12-4 and J is TRBJ1-1, with D unresolved. Trimming took 5 bases from V and 1 from J, leaving 5 bases between them. This CDR3 contains 12 residues.

The count of this clone is one. The V and J genes are TRBV2 and TRBJ2-1; 10 bases match TRBD2. Per the germline V gene, CDR1 is SNHLY and CDR2 is FYNNEI. The CDR3 runs 16 residues. Trimming at V came to 6 bases and at J to 7 bases, leaving 12 bases not matched to a gene. The CDR3 nucleotides are TGTGCCAGCAGGGCCGGCGGACTAGCGGTTGGTAATGAGCAGTTCTTC. Its translation is CASRAGGLAVGNEQFF. The variable domain in full, with the rest retrieved from reference TRBV2 and TRBJ2-1, is EPEVTQTPSHQVTQMGQEVILRCVPISNHLYFYWYRQILGQKVEFLVSFYNNEISEKSEIFDDQFSVERPDGSNFTLKIRSTKLEDSAMYFCASRAGGLAVGNEQFFGPGTRLTVL.

The rearrangement joins TRBV7-9 to TRBJ2-2, with D unclear. The CDR3 is made up of 14 amino acids. Germline V gene data show CDR1 as SEHNR and CDR2 as FQNEAQ (reference sequence). V shed 5 bases and J shed 4 bases, with 11 bases lying between them. CDR3 amino acids: CASSPITTTGELFF. The CDR3 nucleotides read TGTGCCAGCAGCCCGATTACAACCACCGGGGAGCTGTTTTTT. The variable domain in full, completed from reference TRBV7-9 and TRBJ2-2, reads DTGVSQNPRHKITKRGQNVTFRCDPISEHNRLYWYRQTLGQGPEFLTYFQNEAQLEKSRLLSDRFSAERPKGSFSTLEIQRTEQGDSAMYLCASSPITTTGELFFGEGSRLTVL.

The chain combines TRBV9 with TRBJ2-3; 9 nucleotides match TRBD2. Per germline, CDR1 SGDLS and CDR2 YYNGEE. The V gene end was trimmed by 3 bases and the J gene end by 4 bases; junction bases not matched to a gene: 6. The CDR3 spans 15 residues. The CDR3 loop reads CASSASGGTPDTQYF. The CDR3 DNA follows: TGTGCCAGCAGCGCGAGCGGGGGGACCCCAGATACGCAGTATTTT.

The chain has TRBV7-2 and TRBJ2-7; D gene ambiguous. With 1 base removed from V and 7 bases from J, the gap between germline ends came to 8 bases. The V gene's germline CDR1 is SGHTA and CDR2 FQGNSA. This CDR3 region has 12 residues. CDR3 sequence (DNA): TGTGCCAGCAGCTTAGATTTGGCAGAGCAGTACTTC. Protein sequence: CASSLDLAEQYF.

The gene calls are TRBV2 and TRBJ2-5, with D maybe TRBD1 (5 bases). V lost 6 bases, J lost 2 bases, and 7 bases lay in between. The CDR3 is 12 residues long. CDR1 SNHLY and CDR2 FYNNEI come from the germline V gene. The CDR3 DNA sequence: TGTGCCAGCAGACAGGTACAAGAGACCCAGTACTTC. Translated, it gives CASRQVQETQYF.

V usage is TRBV7-9 and J usage is TRBJ2-5; weak D call: TRBD2 (6 bases). From germline, CDR1 is SEHNR and CDR2 FQNEAQ (reference sequence). The CDR3 sequence is 16 residues long. Between the trimmed V and J ends, which lost 2 bases and 5 bases, there was a span of 18 bases. Written as DNA, the CDR3 is TGTGCCAGCAGCTTATATCACGGGGGTTGGGATGAGACCCAGTACTTC. This gives the protein CASSLYHGGWDETQYF.

The V and J genes are TRBV2 and TRBJ1-1; perhaps TRBD1 as D (5 bases). Germline CDR1 reads SNHLY; CDR2 reads FYNNEI. CDR3 size: 15 residues. Trimming shortened V by 8 bases and J by 7 bases, and 23 bases separated the two germline ends. The CDR3 region is CASSTKSAGLGEAFF. The CDR3 nucleotides read TGTGCCAGCTCCACTAAGTCTGCAGGGCTGGGTGAAGCTTTCTTT.

This chain connects TRBV28 to TRBJ2-7; TRBD2 agrees at 14 bases. Trimming at V came to 5 bases and at J to 7 bases, leaving 7 bases not matched to a gene. The CDR3 runs to 15 residues. Germline values: CDR1 MDHEN, CDR2 SYDVKM. CDR3 coding DNA: TGTGCCAGCAGTGTGGGACTAGCGGGGGCCGCTGAGCAGTACTTC. Encoded protein: CASSVGLAGAAEQYF. The full variable domain, with the rest looked up from reference TRBV28 and TRBJ2-7, is DVKVTQSSRYLVKRTGEKVFLECVQDMDHENMFWYRQDPGLGLRLIYFSYDVKMKEKGDIPEGYSVSREKKERFSLILESASTNQTSMYLCASSVGLAGAAEQYFGPGTRLTVT.

Only one count was recorded for this clone. The rearrangement uses TRBV5-6 and TRBJ1-5; D is ambiguous. Germline lookup yields CDR1 SGHDT and CDR2 YYEEEE. Deletions cut 4 bases from V and 0 bases from J, with 8 bases between. This CDR3 has 14 amino acids. The CDR3 loop reads CASSPRGSNQPQHF. The CDR3, as DNA: TGTGCCAGCAGCCCCCGGGGTAGCAATCAGCCCCAGCATTTT.